The TCR beta chain under discussion was sequenced for a study of shared clonotypes between healthy human individuals. In the study overall: Each donor had three CD4 naive, three CD4 memory, two CD8 naive and one CD8 memory plate.

TCRdb's copy holds only in-frame clones and misses some; the assay was immunoSEQ multiplex PCR. Of some 2,500,000 clones listed, roughly 93% are singletons. Germline CDR1 reads SGDLS; CDR2 reads YYNGEE. The V and J ends lost 0 bases and 2 bases respectively, with 12 bases between them. The CDR3 consists of 15 residues. This clonotype originated in a young man in good health. Some clones in this sample may be carry-over from other donors' samples. The rearrangement uses TRBV9 and TRBJ2-7; D is perhaps TRBD2 (6 bases). Material: naive CD4+ T cells from PBMCs. Subset given: CD45RA+ positively selected. The CDR3 sequence is CASSVAAGNTYEQYF. The CDR3 region has the DNA TGTGCCAGCAGCGTAGCTGCGGGAAATACCTACGAGCAGTACTTC.